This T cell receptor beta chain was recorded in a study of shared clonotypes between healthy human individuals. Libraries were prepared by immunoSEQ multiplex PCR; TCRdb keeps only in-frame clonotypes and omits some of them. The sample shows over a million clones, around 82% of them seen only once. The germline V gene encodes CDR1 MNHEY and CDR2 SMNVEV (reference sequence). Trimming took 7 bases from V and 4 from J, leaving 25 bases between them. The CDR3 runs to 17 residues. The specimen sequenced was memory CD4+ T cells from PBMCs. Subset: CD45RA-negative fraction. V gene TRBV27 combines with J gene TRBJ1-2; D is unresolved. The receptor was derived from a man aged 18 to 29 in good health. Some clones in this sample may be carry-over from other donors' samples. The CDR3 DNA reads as TGTGCCAGCACCCACCAGAGTTTGTCGGGGAGCCCCTATGGCTACACCTTC. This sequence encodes CASTHQSLSGSPYGYTF.